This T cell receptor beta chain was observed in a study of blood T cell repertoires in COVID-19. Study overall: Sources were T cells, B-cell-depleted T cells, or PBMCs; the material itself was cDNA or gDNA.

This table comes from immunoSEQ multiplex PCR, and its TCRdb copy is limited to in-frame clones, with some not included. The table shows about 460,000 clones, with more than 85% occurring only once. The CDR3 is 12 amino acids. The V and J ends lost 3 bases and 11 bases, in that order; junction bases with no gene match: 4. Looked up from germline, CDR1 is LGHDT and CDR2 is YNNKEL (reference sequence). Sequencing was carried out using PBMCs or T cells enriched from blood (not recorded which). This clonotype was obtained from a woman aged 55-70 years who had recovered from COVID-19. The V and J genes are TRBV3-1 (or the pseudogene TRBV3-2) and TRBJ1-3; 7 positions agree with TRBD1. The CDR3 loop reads CASSHRQGAIYF. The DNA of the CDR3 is TGTGCCAGCAGCCACAGACAGGGAGCCATATATTTT.